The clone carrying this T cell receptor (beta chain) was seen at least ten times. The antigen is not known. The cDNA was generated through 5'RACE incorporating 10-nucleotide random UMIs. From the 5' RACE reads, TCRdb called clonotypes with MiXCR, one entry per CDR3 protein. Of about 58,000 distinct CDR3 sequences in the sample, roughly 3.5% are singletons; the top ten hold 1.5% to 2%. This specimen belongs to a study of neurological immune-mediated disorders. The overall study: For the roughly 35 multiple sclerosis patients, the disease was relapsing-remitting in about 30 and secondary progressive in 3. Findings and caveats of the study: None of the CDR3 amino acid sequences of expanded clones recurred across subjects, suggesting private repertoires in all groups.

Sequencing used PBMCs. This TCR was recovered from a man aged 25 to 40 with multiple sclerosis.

The CDR3 DNA is TGCGCCAGCTCGCGTAGCAGCGCCTTTGAGACCCAGTACTTC. Translation gives CASSRSSAFETQYF. V and J are TRBV5-1 and TRBJ2-5; D gene ambiguous. The V end lost 7 bases, the J end lost 5 bases, and 18 bases lay between the germline ends. The CDR3 is 14 residues long. Germline V gene data show CDR1 as SGHRS and CDR2 as YFSETQ.